This T cell receptor (beta chain) is drawn from a study of beta chain features in type 1 diabetes (dated by TCRdb to between 2018 and 2020). Regarding the complete study: Mean age, gender distribution, total cell number and subset yield were not different between patients and healthy donors. A total of approximately 100 million sorted cells were examined across all samples, and the number of cells per subset was strongly correlated with RNA yield. The study compared the TCRB repertoires of sorted circulating CD4+ T cell subsets in recently diagnosed type 1 diabetes patients with those in matched healthy donors. Naive and central memory subsets were obtained from all 30 or so donors, but regulatory and stem cell-like memory subsets were isolated from only 8 patients and roughly 8 healthy donors.

Each donor gave one peripheral blood draw, approximately 110 mL on average, collected into heparinised tubes. Naive, central memory, regulatory and stem cell-like memory CD4+ T cells were sorted on a BD FACSAria II using a panel including CD45RO, CCR7, CD25, CD127, CD95 and CD27. All sorted populations exceeded 95% purity. PBMCs were separated immediately by Lymphoprep density gradient centrifugation and were stained directly, without being cultured. Samples were stained and sorted in pairs, with one healthy donor and one patient per experiment, so that batch effects were minimized. The High Capacity cDNA Reverse Transcription Kit was used to reverse transcribe all of the isolated RNA, meaning that expressed TCRB transcripts were what got sequenced. Naive, central memory and regulatory T cell samples underwent deep immunoSEQ sequencing, averaging around 3.7 million total reads per sample. Sorted cells were lysed in RLT buffer, and RNA was extracted using DNase-treated RNeasy Micro or Mini kits according to cell number. To prevent cross-contamination, each cell subset was processed individually, whereas patient and healthy donor samples were processed jointly. The immunoSEQ multiplex PCR was used to amplify TCRB sequences from cDNA, generating 87-bp fragments that spanned the CDR3 region. Amplicons were sequenced on the Illumina HiSeq platform. On the study's bioinformatics: PCR bias was computationally corrected using synthetic template baselines, reads within Hamming distance 2 were collapsed, and singletons that could not be merged were discarded. By aligning reads against IMGT, V, D and J genes, CDR3 length, and insertions or deletions at six rearrangement sites were assigned. Within each subset, clonotype counts were normalized to sorted cell number, after which true diversity and Gini coefficients were computed with the tcR R package. The overlap coefficient, calculated on TCRB nucleotide sequences, was used to measure repertoire sharing. Out-of-frame TCRB sequences from naive cells were analyzed to stand in for the pre-selection repertoire. TCRdb's version of the immuneACCESS table is confined to in-frame rearrangements and falls short of the full clone set. An unresolved V gene accounts for under half of the shortfall where checked; the remainder is of unknown origin. That table supplies the V and J calls and clone size; D and trimming were determined from the DNA. The sample includes about 650,000 clones, with 12% observed a single time. The top ten clonotypes cover over 0.1% of the sample.

This clone was seen a handful of times. No cognate antigen has been identified for it. No quality values exist for individual bases; no much larger clone is one base distant. Spanning cysteine to phenylalanine, the CDR3 consists of 15 amino acids. Only CDR3 DNA is held: 45 bases, read in frame from base 1. CDR1 is given as LGHNA and CDR2 as YSLEER, both from the germline V gene. V is shortened by 4 bases, J by 5 bases, and the region joining them spans 12 bases. Overall results and qualifications from the work: Because the HLA sub-analyses included only small numbers of individuals, any influence of HLA type on TCRB rearrangement was left unresolved. Because cDNA was sequenced instead of genomic DNA, activated cells with high expression could be over-represented, although the groups did not differ in activation or CD3 levels. Naive, central memory and regulatory TCRB repertoires appeared to be more similar among patients than among healthy donors. At VDJ recombination sites, patients with type 1 diabetes made fewer insertions and deleted more nucleotides, a pattern implying thymic rearrangement abnormalities. In all four CD4+ subsets, TCRB CDR3 length was moderately but significantly shorter in type 1 diabetes patients. PCR might favor shorter templates, but patient and control samples were amplified and corrected together, so any skew would affect both groups equally.

The source is a man aged 25-45 years with type 1 diabetes. Sequencing was performed on naive CD4+ T cells from blood. The cell subset or site label here, explained by the study, means: true naive CD4+ T cells. Recombination joined TRBV4-3 with TRBJ2-6, with no confident D gene call. The nucleotide sequence reads as follows: TGCGCCAGCAGCCCCGAACTCCGGAGGGCCAACGTCCTGACTTTC. Its translation reads: CASSPELRRANVLTF.